The sequence of this T cell receptor beta chain was determined in a study of blood T cell repertoires in COVID-19. The overall study: Nucleic acid was either cDNA or gDNA, and it came from T cells, B-cell-depleted T cells, or PBMCs.

Original data processing: Reference gene primer amplification in the assay estimated nucleated cell counts. TCRdb keeps only in-frame clones here, not all; method: immunoSEQ multiplex PCR. V and J calls and clone size are those listed in that table; D and trimming were worked out from the DNA. This table has around 200,000 clones, about 80% appearing once. CDR1 is LNHDA, CDR2 SQIVND, per germline (reference sequence). The CDR3 extends over 15 amino acids. V lost 5 bases and J lost 4; bases outside the gene matches: 5. The sequenced material came from peripheral blood. This TCR derives from a human donor in a cohort sampled during active COVID-19. The chain recombines TRBV19 with TRBJ2-4; 10 bases align to TRBD1. The DNA for the CDR3 is TGTGCCAGTAGTCCCGACAGGGGGCTAAAAAACATTCAGTACTTC. It encodes CASSPDRGLKNIQYF.